These 19 T cell receptor beta chains were all obtained from the same sample, sequenced in a study of OX40 agonist ivuxolimab in advanced cancers. Sequencing used immunoSEQ multiplex PCR; TCRdb keeps in-frame clones, though not all of them. Of about 78,000 clones detected, almost 95% appear once; the ten largest clones hold 2.5% to 3%. The material sequenced was CD4+ or CD8+ T cells sorted from blood, taken in a trial of the OX40 agonist ivuxolimab. These receptors were obtained from an adult with an advanced solid tumor such as melanoma, head and neck, liver or kidney cancer.

This chain joins TRBV7-2 and TRBJ1-1, with TRBD1 matching over 8 bases. V lost 5 bases to trimming and J lost 1 base; unmatched junction nucleotides: 9. Germline CDR1 reads SGHTA; CDR2 reads FQGNSA. This CDR3 is 16 amino acids long. The CDR3 loop is CASSRRQGWKNTEAFF. The CDR3 DNA sequence: TGTGCCAGCAGCCGCCGACAGGGGTGGAAGAACACTGAAGCTTTCTTT.

V is TRBV5-6 and J is TRBJ1-3; TRBD1 is a possible D gene (5 bases). V was shortened by 4 bases and J by 1 base, with 15 bases between the two germline ends. The CDR3 length is 16 residues. Germline V gives CDR1 SGHDT, CDR2 YYEEEE. CDR3 bases: TGTGCCAGCAGCCCCCTAGGGACGGGGTCTGGAAACACCATATATTTT. Translating gives CASSPLGTGSGNTIYF.

V and J are TRBV7-8 and TRBJ1-2; tentatively, D is TRBD1 (6 bases). Germline loops: CDR1 SGHVS, CDR2 FQNEAQ. V lost 1 base and J 2 bases, leaving 11 bases between the germline ends. The CDR3 is 15 residues long. DNA of the CDR3: TGTGCCAGCAGCTTAGTCCAGGGGTGGAACTATGGCTACACCTTC. Amino acid sequence: CASSLVQGWNYGYTF.

The J gene is TRBJ1-6, the V gene TRBV19; 10 bases are shared with TRBD1. Per germline, CDR1 LNHDA and CDR2 SQIVND (reference sequence). This CDR3 has 16 amino acids. V was clipped by 4 bases and J by 9 bases; unmatched bases: 9. CDR3 sequence reads: CASSTSAGTGVSPLHF. In DNA form, the CDR3 reads TGTGCCAGTAGTACCTCAGCAGGGACAGGGGTTTCACCCCTCCACTTT. The full variable domain, completed using reference TRBV19 and TRBJ1-6, is DGGITQSPKYLFRKEGQNVTLSCEQNLNHDAMYWYRQDPGQGLRLIYYSQIVNDFQKGDIAEGYSVSREKKESFPLTVTSAQKNPTAFYLCASSTSAGTGVSPLHFGNGTRLTVT.

This sequence joins TRBV19 and TRBJ2-7; 8 bases fit TRBD1. The CDR3 runs to 16 residues. The V gene end was trimmed by 4 bases and the J gene end by 1 base; junction bases not matched to a gene: 9. CDR1 and CDR2 (germline): LNHDA, SQIVND (reference sequence). This chain's CDR3 is CASSSPGQGASYEQYF. The CDR3 nucleotides are TGTGCCAGTAGTAGTCCTGGACAGGGAGCGTCCTACGAGCAGTACTTC.

The chain couples TRBV7-2 to TRBJ1-3; D is ambiguous. This CDR3 has 16 residues. With 2 bases removed from V and 0 bases from J, the gap between germline ends came to 11 bases. CDR1 and CDR2 (germline): SGHTA, FQGNSA. CDR3 DNA sequence: TGTGCCAGCAGCTTAAAGGCTCGACTCTCTGGAAACACCATATATTTT. Protein product: CASSLKARLSGNTIYF.

The chain uses TRBV14 and TRBJ1-2, with no clear D. The germline V and J ends were trimmed by 1 base and 8 bases, with 5 bases remaining between them. This CDR3 region has 11 residues. Germline V lookup: CDR1 SGHDN, CDR2 FVKESK. The CDR3 is CASSQGGGYTF. CDR3 DNA: TGTGCCAGCAGCCAAGGAGGGGGCTACACCTTC.

The chain uses TRBV2 and TRBJ2-3; 8 bases match TRBD2. With 1 base clipped from V and 5 bases from J, the junction kept 5 bases outside the gene matches. Germline CDR1 reads SNHLY; CDR2 reads FYNNEI. This CDR3 has 15 residues. Here the CDR3 DNA reads TGTGCCAGCAGTGAAGGCGGACTAGCCGGAGATACGCAGTATTTT. This gives the protein CASSEGGLAGDTQYF.

This chain joins TRBV19 and TRBJ2-7; perhaps D is TRBD1 or TRBD2 (5 bases each). V was cut by 1 base and J by 6 bases, with 19 bases left in between. Germline V gives CDR1 LNHDA, CDR2 SQIVND (reference sequence). This CDR3 has 16 residues. The CDR3 is CASSIGRTRTTTEQYF. The CDR3 coding sequence is TGTGCCAGTAGTATAGGAAGGACACGAACGACTACCGAGCAGTACTTC.

The chain combines TRBV15 with TRBJ2-2, with 11 bases that match TRBD2. Germline values: CDR1 LNHNV, CDR2 YYDKDF (reference sequence). With V trimmed by 1 base and J by 4 bases, 2 bases remained unmatched. This CDR3 is built from 16 residues. The CDR3 bases are TGTGCCACCAGCAGAGGGCTAGCGGGAGGCACCGGGGAGCTGTTTTTT. It yields the protein CATSRGLAGGTGELFF.

The chain carries TRBV5-1 and TRBJ1-2; D uncertain. V was cut by 3 bases and J by 2 bases, with 8 bases left in between. There are 13 residues in the CDR3. Germline V gene sequence: CDR1 SGHRS, CDR2 YFSETQ. In DNA, the CDR3 is TGCGCCAGCAGCTCGGTTCAAAACTATGGCTACACCTTC. This codes for CASSSVQNYGYTF.

The chain carries TRBV9 and TRBJ1-2, with D perhaps matching TRBD1 (6 bases). The CDR3 runs 13 residues. V was cut by 5 bases and J by 8 bases, with 16 bases left in between. Germline CDR1 is SGDLS and CDR2 is YYNGEE. In DNA, the CDR3 is TGTGCCAGCAGAAGGACAGCTTTAGCGGGCTACACCTTC. Amino acids: CASRRTALAGYTF.

This clone came up a few times. The sample has other DNA sequences that encode this CDR3 too. The chain has TRBV5-6 and TRBJ2-7; 7 nucleotides align to TRBD1. The germline V gene encodes CDR1 SGHDT and CDR2 YYEEEE. Unmatched junction bases numbered 5, after V lost 1 base and J lost 4 bases. The CDR3 is 14 amino acids. The CDR3 here is CASSLLGQDYEQYF. As DNA, the CDR3 is TGTGCCAGCAGCTTGTTAGGACAGGATTACGAGCAGTACTTC.

This sequence joins TRBV6-5 and TRBJ2-5; 9 nucleotides align to TRBD1. Unmatched junction bases numbered 5, after V lost 4 bases and J lost 5 bases. This CDR3 spans 14 amino acids. CDR1 is MNHEY, CDR2 SVGAGI, per germline. The CDR3 spells CASSLGQGYETQYF. CDR3 sequence (DNA): TGTGCCAGCAGTTTGGGACAGGGATACGAGACCCAGTACTTC.

This chain links TRBV11-3 with TRBJ2-3; D call uncertain. Germline lookup yields CDR1 SGHNT and CDR2 YENEEA. Trimming pared 4 bases from V and 0 bases from J, leaving 8 bases between. The CDR3 totals 14 residues. The CDR3 coding sequence is TGTGCCAGCAGCTGGACGACTAGCACAGATACGCAGTATTTT. This codes for CASSWTTSTDTQYF.

This chain links TRBV7-2 with TRBJ1-5; unclear D gene. The CDR3 length is 14 residues. The V end lost 2 bases, the J end lost 0 bases, and 5 bases lay between the germline ends. The germline gives CDR1 SGHTA, CDR2 FQGNSA. Here the CDR3 DNA reads TGTGCCAGCAGCTTACACCCTAGCAATCAGCCCCAGCATTTT. Protein sequence: CASSLHPSNQPQHF.

The chain uses TRBV5-1 and TRBJ2-7; 10 bases map to TRBD2. Germline CDR1 is SGHRS and CDR2 is YFSETQ. Trimming cost V 0 bases and J 3 bases; bases outside gene matches: 3. CDR3 length: 15 residues. Written as DNA, the CDR3 is TGCGCCAGCAGCTTGGGACTAGCGGGCATCTACGAGCAGTACTTC. This gives the protein CASSLGLAGIYEQYF.

The chain uses TRBV5-1 and TRBJ2-7, with a possible D match to TRBD2 (5 bases). V was shortened by 2 bases and J by 4 bases, with 13 bases between the two germline ends. The germline V gene has CDR1 SGHRS and CDR2 YFSETQ. The CDR3 is 14 amino acids. The CDR3 DNA is TGCGCCAGCAGCTTTGGCGGGCAGGCGTACGAGCAGTACTTC. Its protein product is CASSFGGQAYEQYF.

This clone was detected a few times. V and J are TRBV10-3 and TRBJ2-2; 8 bases fit TRBD1. Germline lookup yields CDR1 ENHRY and CDR2 SYGVKD. V shed 6 bases and J 4 bases; nucleotides not matched to a gene: 10. This CDR3 comprises 16 residues. CDR3 sequence: CAIRETQGAGTGELFF. CDR3 DNA: TGTGCCATCAGAGAGACTCAGGGGGCAGGCACCGGGGAGCTGTTTTTT.